Given below is one T cell receptor (beta chain) in context. Mismatch with germline at one junction end may stem from a read error. These data belong to a study of OX40 agonist ivuxolimab in advanced cancers. Here immunoSEQ multiplex PCR was the method, and the copy in TCRdb shows in-frame clones only, minus some. Counted here are 85,000 to 120,000 clones, just over 90% occurring once; the ten biggest clones make up approximately 0.52%. The CDR3 extends over 13 amino acids. Per germline, CDR1 LNHDA and CDR2 SQIVND (reference sequence). The starting material was CD4+ or CD8+ T cells sorted from blood, obtained in a trial of the OX40 agonist ivuxolimab. The chain employs TRBV19 and TRBJ1-5; D is ambiguous. The TCR comes from an adult with an advanced solid tumor such as melanoma, head and neck, liver or kidney cancer. The CDR3 DNA reads as TGTGTCAGTAGTATAAGTATGAGACAGCCCCAGCATTTT. Translation: CVSSISMRQPQHF.